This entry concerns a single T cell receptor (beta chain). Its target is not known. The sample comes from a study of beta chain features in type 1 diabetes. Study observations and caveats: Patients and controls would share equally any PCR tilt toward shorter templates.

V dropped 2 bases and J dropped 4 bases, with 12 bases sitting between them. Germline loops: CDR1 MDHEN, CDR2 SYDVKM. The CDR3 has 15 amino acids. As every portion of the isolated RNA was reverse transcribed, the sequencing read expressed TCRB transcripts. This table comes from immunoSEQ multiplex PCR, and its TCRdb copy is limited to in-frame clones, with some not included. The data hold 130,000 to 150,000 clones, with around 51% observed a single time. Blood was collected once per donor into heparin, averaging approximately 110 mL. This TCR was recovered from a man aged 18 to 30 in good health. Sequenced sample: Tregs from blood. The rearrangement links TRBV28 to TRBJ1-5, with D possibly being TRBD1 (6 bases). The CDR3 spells CASSLNRARNQPQHF. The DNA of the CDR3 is TGTGCCAGCAGTTTAAACAGGGCCAGAAATCAGCCCCAGCATTTT.